A selection of T cell receptor beta chains follows, all from one sample in a study of molecular identifiers for immune sequencing clone quantification. TCRdb ran MiXCR on the PCR reads and lists one entry per CDR3 protein. Of about 510,000 distinct CDR3 sequences listed, about 20% were seen once; the top ten hold under 0.85%. Material: naive CD8+ T cells from blood, with Jurkat cell RNA spiked in. These receptors originate from a human donor in good health. Some libraries in this study had Jurkat cell RNA spiked in. CDR3s include the opening cysteine and the closing phenylalanine or tryptophan. The D gene is left open where the match is weak. Where a row states a size, it is once, few, many or the class of an expanded clone; other rows omit it.

TRBV4-3	TRBJ1-1	NA	many	TGCGCCAGCAGCCAATGGCGGGGATGGGGCACTGAAGCTTTCTTT	CASSQWRGWGTEAFF
TRBV28	TRBJ2-7	NA	few	TGTGCCAGCAGTTTAAGGGGGATCACCTACGAGCAGTACTTC	CASSLRGITYEQYF
TRBV7-9	TRBJ2-2	NA	many	TGTGCCAGCAGCTTTCTGAAGGGTCAGAACACCGGGGAGCTGTTTTTT	CASSFLKGQNTGELFF
TRBV7-9	TRBJ2-7	NA	many	TGTGCCAGCAGCCCCCGGGGTAGCGGCCCCTACGAGCAGTACTTC	CASSPRGSGPYEQYF
TRBV11-2	TRBJ2-1	TRBD2	few	TGTGCCAGCAGCTTAAACCCTAGCGGGACCTACAATGAGCAGTTCTTC	CASSLNPSGTYNEQFF
TRBV3-1	TRBJ2-4	TRBD1	many	TGTGCCAGCAGCCAGAACGACAGGGGAGCCAAAAACATTCAGTACTTC	CASSQNDRGAKNIQYF
TRBV27	TRBJ1-1	NA	many	TGTGCCAGCAGTTTAATGGGGGGCACTGAAGCTTTCTTT	CASSLMGGTEAFF
TRBV7-8	TRBJ2-4	NA	many	TGTGCCAGCAGCTTAGCTAGCCCCCCCTCCAAAAACATTCAGTACTTC	CASSLASPPSKNIQYF
TRBV7-6	TRBJ2-5	TRBD1	many	TGTGCCAGCAGCTTCGGACAGGGCACCCAAGAGACCCAGTACTTC	CASSFGQGTQETQYF
TRBV7-9	TRBJ2-7	TRBD1	many	TGTGCCAGCAGAAAGACAGGGGGTAACACCTACGAGCAGTACTTC	CASRKTGGNTYEQYF
TRBV14	TRBJ2-3	TRBD2	NA	TGTGTCAGCAGCCGTCGACTAGCAACCACAGATACGCAGTATTTT	CVSSRRLATTDTQYF
TRBV7-9	TRBJ2-3	TRBD2	many	TGTGCCAGCAGCTTAGTCCCGGGGAGGGGCACAGATACGCAGTATTTT	CASSLVPGRGTDTQYF
TRBV24-1	TRBJ2-3	TRBD2	many	TGTGCCACCAGTGATACGGGACTATCTACAGATACGCAGTATTTT	CATSDTGLSTDTQYF
TRBV19	TRBJ2-3	NA	few	TGTGCCAGTAGTATAGGGGTAGCTGGTGGTACCGGGGATACGCAGTATTTT	CASSIGVAGGTGDTQYF
TRBV7-9	TRBJ1-4	TRBD1	many	TGTGCCAGCAGCTCCGGACAGGGTGTAACCTTCAATGAAAAACTGTTTTTT	CASSSGQGVTFNEKLFF
TRBV5-4	TRBJ2-7	NA	few	TGTGCCAGCAGCTATTCGAACAGCAACGAGCAGTACTTC	CASSYSNSNEQYF
TRBV5-6	TRBJ2-3	TRBD2	many	TGTGCCAGCAGCTTTACTAGCGGGGCAACAGATACGCAGTATTTT	CASSFTSGATDTQYF
TRBV7-9	TRBJ1-1	NA	many	TGTGCCGGCGGACAGCTTAACACTGAAGCTTTCTTT	CAGGQLNTEAFF
TRBV20-1	TRBJ2-7	TRBD1	NA	TGCAGTGCTAGAGTGGCCCAGGGGGCCTACGAGCAGTACTTC	CSARVAQGAYEQYF
TRBV11-3	TRBJ2-3	TRBD1	NA	TGTGCCAGCAGCGAAGACAGGGCCTTCACAGATACGCAGTATTTT	CASSEDRAFTDTQYF
TRBV7-9	TRBJ1-1	NA	NA	TGTGCCAGCGGCTTAGTAGGGTTGAGCGCTTTCTTT	CASGLVGLSAFF
TRBV7-9	TRBJ2-3	NA	many	TGTGCCAGCAGCTCCCAACCGCTATCCTCCACAGATACGCAGTATTTT	CASSSQPLSSTDTQYF
TRBV13	TRBJ2-7	NA	many	TGTGCCAGCAGCTCGAGGACTGCCAACTACGAGCAGTACTTC	CASSSRTANYEQYF
TRBV30	TRBJ2-7	NA	NA	TGTGCCTGGAGCCCTACAGGGATGTTAACCTACGAGCAGTACTTC	CAWSPTGMLTYEQYF
TRBV5-6	TRBJ2-7	TRBD2	NA	TGTGCCAGCAGCTTTAGCGGGAGAGTTAGCGAGCAGTACTTC	CASSFSGRVSEQYF
TRBV28	TRBJ2-2	NA	few	TGTGCCAGCAGATTTAGATGGGCGAACACCGGGGAGCTGTTTTTT	CASRFRWANTGELFF
TRBV7-6	TRBJ2-7	NA	few	TGTGCCAGCAGCTCCCGGGTGGACCCCGCTGGGGAGCAGTACTTC	CASSSRVDPAGEQYF
TRBV3-1	TRBJ2-1	TRBD1	NA	TGTGCCAGCAGCCAAGACGTATCCCTTGGGGCCAGGGGGAAGTTCTTC	CASSQDVSLGARGKFF
TRBV7-2	TRBJ2-1	NA	NA	TGTGCCAGCAGCCTAGGGACCAGCTCCTACAATGAGCGGTTCTTC	CASSLGTSSYNERFF